This TCR beta chain was recorded in a study of T cells after yellow fever vaccination. This clonotype occurred a few times. Its antigen is currently unknown. Broader study findings: Repertoires obtained by FACS sorting could include abundant clonotypes that entered as contaminants from the bulk population. Booster sampling recovered most clones from primary vaccination (roughly 96% CD4, around 88% CD8).

UMIs and a universal primer site were added when TCR cDNA was made by 5'RACE template switching. TCRdb called the 5' RACE reads again in MiXCR, with one record for every CDR3 protein. The sample includes around 400,000 distinct CDR3 sequences, 11% of them seen just once. V dropped 3 bases and J dropped 4 bases, with 12 bases sitting between them. CDR3 length: 14 residues. The rearrangement joins TRBV12-3 or TRBV12-4 to TRBJ1-1; perhaps TRBD1 as D (5 bases). This TCR was sampled from a man younger than 35 who received the YFV17D yellow fever vaccine. The sequencing used PBMCs, collected on the day of the first yellow fever vaccination. The CDR3 protein is CASSLRGEGTEAFF. In DNA form, the CDR3 reads TGTGCCAGCAGTTTGCGGGGGGAAGGCACTGAAGCTTTCTTT.